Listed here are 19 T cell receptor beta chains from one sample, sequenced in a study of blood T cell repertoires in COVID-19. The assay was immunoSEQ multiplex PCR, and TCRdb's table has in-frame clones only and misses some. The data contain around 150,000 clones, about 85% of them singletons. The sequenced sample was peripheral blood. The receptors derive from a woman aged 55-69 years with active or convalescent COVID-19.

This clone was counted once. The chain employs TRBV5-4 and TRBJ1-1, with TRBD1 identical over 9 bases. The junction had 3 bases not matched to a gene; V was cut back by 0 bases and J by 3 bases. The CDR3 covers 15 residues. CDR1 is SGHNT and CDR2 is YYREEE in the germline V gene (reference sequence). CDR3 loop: CASSLVRTGDTEAFF. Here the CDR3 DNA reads TGTGCCAGCAGCTTGGTCAGGACAGGGGACACTGAAGCTTTCTTT.

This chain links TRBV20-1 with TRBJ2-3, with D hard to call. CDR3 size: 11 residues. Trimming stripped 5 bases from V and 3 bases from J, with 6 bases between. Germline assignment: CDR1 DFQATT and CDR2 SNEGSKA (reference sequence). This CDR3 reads CSALVTDTQYF. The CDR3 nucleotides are TGCAGTGCTCTAGTAACAGATACGCAGTATTTT.

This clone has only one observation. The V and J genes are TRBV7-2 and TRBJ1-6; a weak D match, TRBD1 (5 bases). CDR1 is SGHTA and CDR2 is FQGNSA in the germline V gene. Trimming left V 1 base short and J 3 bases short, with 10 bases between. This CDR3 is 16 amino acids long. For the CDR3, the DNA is TGTGCCAGCAGCTTAGTGCAGGGAAGCTATAATTCACCCCTCCACTTT. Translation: CASSLVQGSYNSPLHF.

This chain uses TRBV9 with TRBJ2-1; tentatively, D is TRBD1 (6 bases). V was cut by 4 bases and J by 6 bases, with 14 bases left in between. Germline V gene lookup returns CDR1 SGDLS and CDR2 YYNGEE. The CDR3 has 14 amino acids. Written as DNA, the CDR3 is TGTGCCAGCAGCCGCGGACAGCACCTCAATGAGCAGTTCTTC. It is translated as CASSRGQHLNEQFF.

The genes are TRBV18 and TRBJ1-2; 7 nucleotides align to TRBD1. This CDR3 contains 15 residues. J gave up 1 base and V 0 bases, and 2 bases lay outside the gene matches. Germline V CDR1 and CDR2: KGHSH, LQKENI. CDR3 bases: TGTGCCAGCTCACCACCGACAGGGATTAACTATGGCTACACCTTC. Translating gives CASSPPTGINYGYTF.

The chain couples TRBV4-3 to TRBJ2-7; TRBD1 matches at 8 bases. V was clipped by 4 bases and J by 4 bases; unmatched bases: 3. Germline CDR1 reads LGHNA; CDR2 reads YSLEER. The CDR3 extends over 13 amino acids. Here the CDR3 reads CASSPRQGYEQYF. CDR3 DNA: TGCGCCAGCAGCCCGCGACAGGGGTACGAGCAGTACTTC.

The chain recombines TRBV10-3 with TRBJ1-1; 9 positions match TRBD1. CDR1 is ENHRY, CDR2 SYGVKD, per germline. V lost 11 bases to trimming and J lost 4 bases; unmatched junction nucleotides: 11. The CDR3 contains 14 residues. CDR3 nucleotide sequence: TGTGCCTCAACAGGGGGCCCGGGGGGCACTGAAGCTTTCTTT. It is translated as CASTGGPGGTEAFF.

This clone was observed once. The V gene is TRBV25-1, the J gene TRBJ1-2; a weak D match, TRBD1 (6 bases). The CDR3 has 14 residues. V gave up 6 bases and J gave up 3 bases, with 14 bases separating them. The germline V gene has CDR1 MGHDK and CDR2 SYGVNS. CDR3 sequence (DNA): TGTGCCAGCAGCTCCGGGACAACGTACTATGGCTACACCTTC. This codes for CASSSGTTYYGYTF.

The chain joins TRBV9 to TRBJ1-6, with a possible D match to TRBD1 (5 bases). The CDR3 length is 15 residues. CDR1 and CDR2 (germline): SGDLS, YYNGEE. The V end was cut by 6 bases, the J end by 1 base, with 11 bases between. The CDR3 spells CASNGGGSYNSPLHF. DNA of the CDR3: TGTGCCAGCAACGGCGGGGGATCCTATAATTCACCCCTCCACTTT.

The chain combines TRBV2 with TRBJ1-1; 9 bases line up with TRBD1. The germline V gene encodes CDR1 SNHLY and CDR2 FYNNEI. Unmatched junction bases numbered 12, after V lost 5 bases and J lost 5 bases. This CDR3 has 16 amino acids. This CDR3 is CASSLQGARVGTEAFF. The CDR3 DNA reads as TGTGCCAGCAGTTTACAGGGGGCGCGTGTTGGGACTGAAGCTTTCTTT.

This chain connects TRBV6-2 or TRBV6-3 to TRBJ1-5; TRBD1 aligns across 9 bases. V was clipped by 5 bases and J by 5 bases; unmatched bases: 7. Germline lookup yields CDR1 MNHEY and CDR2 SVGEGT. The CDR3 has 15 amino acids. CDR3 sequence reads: CASSPGTGYHQPQHF. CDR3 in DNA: TGTGCCAGCAGTCCCGGGACAGGGTATCATCAGCCCCAGCATTTT.

The CDR3 loop reads CASRLAHEQFF. DNA of the CDR3: TGCGCCAGCAGACTAGCACATGAGCAGTTCTTC. This chain connects TRBV5-1 to TRBJ2-1, with a possible D match to TRBD2 (6 bases). The CDR3 length is 11 residues. Germline V lookup: CDR1 SGHRS, CDR2 YFSETQ. V was shortened by 5 bases and J by 8 bases, with 8 bases between the two germline ends.

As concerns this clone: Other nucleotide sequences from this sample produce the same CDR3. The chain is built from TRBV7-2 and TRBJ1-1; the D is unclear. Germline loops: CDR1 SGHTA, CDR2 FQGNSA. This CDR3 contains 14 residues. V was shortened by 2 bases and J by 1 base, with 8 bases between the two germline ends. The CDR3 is CASSLLGPNTEAFF. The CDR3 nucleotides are TGTGCCAGCAGCTTACTAGGCCCGAACACTGAAGCTTTCTTT.

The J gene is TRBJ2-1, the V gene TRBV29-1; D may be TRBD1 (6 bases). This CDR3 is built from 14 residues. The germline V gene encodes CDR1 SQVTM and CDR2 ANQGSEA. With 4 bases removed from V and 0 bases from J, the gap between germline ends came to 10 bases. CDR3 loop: CSVAGARSYNEQFF. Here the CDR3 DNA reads TGCAGCGTTGCAGGGGCCCGCTCCTACAATGAGCAGTTCTTC.

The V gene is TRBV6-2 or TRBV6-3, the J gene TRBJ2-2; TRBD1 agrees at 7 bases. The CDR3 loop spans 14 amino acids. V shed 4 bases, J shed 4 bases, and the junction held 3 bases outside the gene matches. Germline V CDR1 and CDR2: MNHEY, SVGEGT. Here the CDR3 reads CASSFGTVTGELFF. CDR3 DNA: TGTGCCAGCAGTTTTGGGACAGTCACCGGGGAGCTGTTTTTT.

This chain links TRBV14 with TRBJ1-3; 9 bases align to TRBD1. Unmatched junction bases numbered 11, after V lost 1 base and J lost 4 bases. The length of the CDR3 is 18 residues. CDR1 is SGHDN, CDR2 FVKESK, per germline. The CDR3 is CASSQVRGGQGRGNTIYF. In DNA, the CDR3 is TGTGCCAGCAGCCAAGTACGAGGCGGACAGGGGCGCGGAAACACCATATATTTT.

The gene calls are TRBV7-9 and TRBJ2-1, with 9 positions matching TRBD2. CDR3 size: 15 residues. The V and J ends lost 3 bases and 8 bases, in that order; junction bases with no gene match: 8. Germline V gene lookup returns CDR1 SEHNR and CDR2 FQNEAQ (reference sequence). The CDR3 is CASSFNSGGGYEQFF. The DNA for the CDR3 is TGTGCCAGCAGCTTTAATAGCGGGGGAGGGTATGAGCAGTTCTTC.

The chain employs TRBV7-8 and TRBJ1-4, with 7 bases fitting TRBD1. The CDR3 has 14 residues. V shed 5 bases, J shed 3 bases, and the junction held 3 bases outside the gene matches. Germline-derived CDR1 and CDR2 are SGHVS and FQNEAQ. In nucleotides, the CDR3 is TGTGCCAGCAGCGTACAGGGGTCTAATGAAAAACTGTTTTTT. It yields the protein CASSVQGSNEKLFF.

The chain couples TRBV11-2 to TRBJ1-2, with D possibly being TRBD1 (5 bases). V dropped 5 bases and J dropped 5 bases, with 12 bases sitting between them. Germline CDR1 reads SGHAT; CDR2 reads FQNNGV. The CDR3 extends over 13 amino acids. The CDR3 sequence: CASSRGGVYGYTF. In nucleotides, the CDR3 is TGTGCCAGCAGCCGCGGGGGGGTATATGGCTACACCTTC.